This T cell receptor beta chain was retrieved from a study of blood T cell repertoires in COVID-19. TCRdb's copy holds only in-frame clones and misses some; the assay was immunoSEQ multiplex PCR. The table has about 310,000 clones, approximately 88% seen once. The CDR3 loop spans 15 amino acids. Germline V gives CDR1 SGHDT, CDR2 YYEEEE. Trimming pared 2 bases from V and 5 bases from J, leaving 17 bases between. Those enrolled, adults aged roughly 18 to 95 years, came from 24 US areas. Two negative PCRs, clearance, or symptom resolution characterized the recovered Cohort 3 donors. What was sequenced was PBMCs or T cells enriched from blood (not recorded which). This sequence joins TRBV5-6 and TRBJ2-7; a possible D gene is TRBD1 (5 bases). The receptor was isolated from a man in his fifties or sixties who had recovered from COVID-19. The CDR3 region is CASSLTQGVPNEQYF. DNA of the CDR3: TGTGCCAGCAGCTTAACCCAAGGGGTCCCCAACGAGCAGTACTTC.